The 2 T cell receptor beta chains presented below share a single source sample, sequenced in a study of blood T cells in healthy people across ages. Through a sample-barcoded 5' primer and a J-beta primer mix, a second PCR was run for roughly 6 to 12 cycles. TCRdb recomputed calls from the 5' RACE reads with MiXCR, one row per CDR3 protein. The sample yields approximately 760,000 distinct CDR3 sequences, around 25% seen once. This same sample was also taken into another study, of T cells of mothers and their children.

The sequenced sample consisted of blood. Receptors originate from a boy younger than 18 in good health.

The rearrangement uses TRBV29-1 and TRBJ2-1; D is uncertain. V lost 6 bases and J 1 base, leaving 13 bases between the germline ends. Germline assignment: CDR1 SQVTM and CDR2 ANQGSEA. This CDR3 has 14 residues. The CDR3, as DNA: TGCAGCGTGGCTACTGAGCCTTCCTACAATGAGCAGTTCTTC. Translating gives CSVATEPSYNEQFF.

The chain employs TRBV6-6 and TRBJ2-5, with TRBD2 matching 10 bases. The DNA end lines up better with TRBJ2-1; the J call may be wrong. The V gene's germline CDR1 is MNHNY and CDR2 SVGAGI (reference sequence). The CDR3 is 15 residues long. In DNA, the CDR3 is TGTGCCAGCAGTCCAAGCGGGAGGGCTTTTGATGAGCAGTTCTTC. This codes for CASSPSGRAFDEQFF.